This T cell receptor beta chain was sequenced in a study of blood T cells in healthy people across ages. J gave up 4 bases and V 7 bases, and 10 bases lay outside the gene matches. Germline V gene lookup returns CDR1 MNHEY and CDR2 SVGAGI. The CDR3 extends over 15 amino acids. Through a sample-barcoded 5' primer and a J-beta primer mix, a second PCR was run for roughly 6 to 12 cycles. From the 5' RACE reads, TCRdb called clonotypes with MiXCR, one entry per CDR3 protein. The sample has approximately 1.5 million distinct CDR3 sequences, about 45% seen once. The sample taken for sequencing was blood. This receptor was identified in a woman aged 18-30 years in good health. The chain employs TRBV6-5 and TRBJ2-1, with TRBD1 matching over 7 bases. CDR3 amino acids: CASNRDRDPYNEQFF. The CDR3, as DNA: TGTGCCAGCAACCGCGACAGGGATCCTTACAATGAGCAGTTCTTC.